The clone carrying this T cell receptor beta chain was seen a few times. Reverse transcription of extracted RNA yielded cDNA, which provided the sequencing template. Generated by immunoSEQ multiplex PCR, the TCRdb table keeps only in-frame clones and is missing some. The data contain 150,000 or so clones, about 54% of them singletons. This sample is part of a study of CD8+ T cells in alopecia areata. V was pared by 3 bases and J by 8 bases, with 13 bases between. Germline V lookup: CDR1 SQVTM, CDR2 ANQGSEA. The CDR3 is made up of 12 amino acids. Treatment specified: oral pan-JAK inhibitor, 5-10 mg twice daily.

This clonotype originated in a human donor with alopecia areata. The input for sequencing was CD4+ T cells sorted from blood, taken at approximately week 60, from a patient treated with tofacitinib. The chain recombines TRBV29-1 with TRBJ1-2; D call uncertain. The CDR3 loop reads CSVERGSDGYTF. CDR3 bases: TGCAGCGTTGAGAGAGGTTCTGACGGCTACACCTTC. The whole variable domain, filled in from reference TRBV29-1 and TRBJ1-2, reads SAVISQKPSRDICQRGTSLTIQCQVDSQVTMMFWYRQQPGQSLTLIATANQGSEATYESGFVIDKFPISRPNLTFSTLTVSNMSPEDSSIYLCSVERGSDGYTFGSGTRLTVV.